What follows describes a single T cell receptor (beta chain). This entry is derived from a study of blood T cell repertoires in COVID-19. Only in-frame clones appear in the TCRdb table, and some are missing; sequencing was by immunoSEQ multiplex PCR. Of 250,000 to 300,000 clones detected, 70% to 90% appear once; the ten largest clones hold just over 6.5%. The receptor was isolated from a woman between 45 and 60 years old who had been exposed to COVID-19. Sequencing used PBMCs or T cells enriched from blood (not recorded which).

CDR3 region: CASSLMAGARETQYF. Written as DNA, the CDR3 is TGCGCCAGCAGCTTGATGGCGGGGGCGAGAGAGACCCAGTACTTC. This chain joins TRBV5-1 and TRBJ2-5; weak D call: TRBD2 (7 bases). Trimming left V 1 base short and J 4 bases short, with 14 bases between. The CDR3 runs to 15 residues. Germline CDR1 SGHRS, CDR2 YFSETQ.